This T cell receptor beta chain was captured in a study of PD-L1 blockade in urothelial cancer. Time point: pretreatment peripheral blood. The study collected 1 to 8 samples per patient, pretreatment and on-treatment. This CDR3 comprises 16 residues. Trimming cost V 2 bases and J 1 base, with 13 bases left between them. Germline V gene sequence: CDR1 SGHNT, CDR2 YYREEE (reference sequence). The protocol was immunoSEQ multiplex PCR, while the TCRdb copy is restricted to in-frame clones and leaves out a portion. The sample records tens of thousands of clones, almost 90% being singletons. The sequence was collected from a man in his sixties with urothelial cancer. The starting material was PBMCs, obtained around atezolizumab (anti-PD-L1) treatment. The chain combines TRBV5-4 with TRBJ1-3, with a tentative D call TRBD1 (5 bases). The CDR3 reads CASSFEGRVSGNTIYF. CDR3 DNA: TGTGCCAGCAGCTTCGAGGGGAGGGTGTCTGGAAACACCATATATTTT. The full variable domain, completed using reference TRBV5-4 and TRBJ1-3, is ETGVTQSPTHLIKTRGQQVTLRCSSQSGHNTVSWYQQALGQGPQFIFQYYREEENGRGNFPPRFSGLQFPNYSSELNVNALELDDSALYLCASSFEGRVSGNTIYFGEGSWLTVV.